The clone carrying this TCR beta chain was detected once. This sample was taken from a study of shared clonotypes between healthy human individuals. Naive CD8 populations comprised CD45RO-negative cells positively selected for CCR7, excluding terminally differentiated effector memory CD45RA+ cells. Repertoires were generated with immunoSEQ multiplex PCR, while TCRdb's copy carries only in-frame clones and drops some. The data hold more than 2 million clones, with over 85% observed a single time. The CDR3 covers 16 residues. Germline-derived CDR1 and CDR2 are MNHEY and SMNVEV (reference sequence). The V end was cut by 3 bases, the J end by 0 bases, with 14 bases between.

J is TRBJ1-1 and V is TRBV27; no reliable D call. This receptor was identified in a man younger than 35 in good health. Some clones in this sample may be carry-over from other donors' samples. Sample: naive CD8+ T cells from PBMCs. CDR3 DNA: TGTGCCAGCAGTTTCGACGCTTCCGGGCTGAACACTGAAGCTTTCTTT. It translates to CASSFDASGLNTEAFF.